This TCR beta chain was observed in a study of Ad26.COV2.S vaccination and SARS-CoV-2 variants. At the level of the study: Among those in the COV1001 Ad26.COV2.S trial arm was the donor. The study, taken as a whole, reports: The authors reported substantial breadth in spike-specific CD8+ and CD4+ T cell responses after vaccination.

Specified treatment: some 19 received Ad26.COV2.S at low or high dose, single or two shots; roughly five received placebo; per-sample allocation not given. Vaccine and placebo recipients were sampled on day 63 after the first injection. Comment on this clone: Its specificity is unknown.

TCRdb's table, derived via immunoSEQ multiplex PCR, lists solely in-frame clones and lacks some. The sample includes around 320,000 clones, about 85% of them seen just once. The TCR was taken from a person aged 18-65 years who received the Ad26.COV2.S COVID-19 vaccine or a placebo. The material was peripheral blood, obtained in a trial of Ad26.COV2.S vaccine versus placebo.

The CDR3 sequence is CASSLGTGANVLTF. The DNA for the CDR3 is TGTGCCAGCAGCTTAGGGACTGGGGCCAACGTCCTGACTTTC. This chain connects TRBV7-9 to TRBJ2-6; D gene unclear. The CDR3 contains 14 residues. CDR1 SEHNR and CDR2 FQNEAQ come from the germline V gene (reference sequence). V was clipped by 1 base and J by 2 bases, with 3 bases between them.